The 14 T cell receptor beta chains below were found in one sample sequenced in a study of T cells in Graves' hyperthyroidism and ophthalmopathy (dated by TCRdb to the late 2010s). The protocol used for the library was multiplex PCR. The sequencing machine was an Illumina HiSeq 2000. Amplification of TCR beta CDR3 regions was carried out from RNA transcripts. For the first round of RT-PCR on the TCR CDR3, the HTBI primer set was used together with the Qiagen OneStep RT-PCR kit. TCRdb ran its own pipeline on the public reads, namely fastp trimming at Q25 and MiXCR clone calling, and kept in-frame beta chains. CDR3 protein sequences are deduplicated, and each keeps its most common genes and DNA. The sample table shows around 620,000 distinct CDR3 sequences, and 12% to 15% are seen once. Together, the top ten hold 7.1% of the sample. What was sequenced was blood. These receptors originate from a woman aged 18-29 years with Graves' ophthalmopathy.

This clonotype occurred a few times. CDR3 DNA: TGTGCCAGTAGTTTATACGTCGGGGAGCTGTTTTTT. Translating gives CASSLYVGELFF. The chain links TRBV19 to TRBJ2-2; D call uncertain. This CDR3 has 12 amino acids. Germline lookup yields CDR1 LNHDA and CDR2 SQIVND (reference sequence). Trimming took 5 bases from V and 7 from J, leaving 8 bases between them.

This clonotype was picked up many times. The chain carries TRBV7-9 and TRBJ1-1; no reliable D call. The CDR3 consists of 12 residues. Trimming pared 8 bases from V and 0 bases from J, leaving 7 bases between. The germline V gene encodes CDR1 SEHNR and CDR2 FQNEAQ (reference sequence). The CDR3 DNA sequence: TGTGCCAGCGGGCCGATGAACACTGAAGCTTTCTTT. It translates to CASGPMNTEAFF.

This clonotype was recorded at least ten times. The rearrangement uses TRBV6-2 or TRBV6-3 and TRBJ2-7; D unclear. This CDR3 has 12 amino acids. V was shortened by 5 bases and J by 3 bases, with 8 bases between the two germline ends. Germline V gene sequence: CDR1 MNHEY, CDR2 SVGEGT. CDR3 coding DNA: TGTGCCAGCAGTGCGTCCCACTACGAGCAGTACTTC. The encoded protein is CASSASHYEQYF.

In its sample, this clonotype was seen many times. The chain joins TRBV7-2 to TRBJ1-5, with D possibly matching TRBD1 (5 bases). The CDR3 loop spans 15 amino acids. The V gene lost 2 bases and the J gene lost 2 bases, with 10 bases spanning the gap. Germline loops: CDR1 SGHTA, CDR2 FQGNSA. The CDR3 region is CASSLLGVGNQPQHF. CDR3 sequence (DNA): TGTGCCAGCAGCTTATTAGGGGTTGGCAATCAGCCCCAGCATTTT.

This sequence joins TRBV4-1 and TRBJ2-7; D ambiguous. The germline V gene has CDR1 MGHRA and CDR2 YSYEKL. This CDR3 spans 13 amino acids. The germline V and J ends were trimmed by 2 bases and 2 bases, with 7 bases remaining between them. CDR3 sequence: CASSQFLAYEQYF. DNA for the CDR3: TGCGCCAGCAGCCAATTTCTGGCCTACGAGCAGTACTTC.

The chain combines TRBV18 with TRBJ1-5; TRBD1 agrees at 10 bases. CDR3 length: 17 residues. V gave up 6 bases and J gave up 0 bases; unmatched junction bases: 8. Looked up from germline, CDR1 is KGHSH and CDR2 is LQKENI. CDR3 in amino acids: CASSLTGGGNSNQPQHF. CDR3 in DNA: TGTGCCAGCTCGTTGACAGGGGGCGGGAATAGCAATCAGCCCCAGCATTTT. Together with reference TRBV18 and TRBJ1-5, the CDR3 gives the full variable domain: NAGVMQNPRHLVRRRGQEARLRCSPMKGHSHVYWYRQLPEEGLKFMVYLQKENIIDESGMPKERFSAEFPKEGPSILRIQQVVRGDSAAYFCASSLTGGGNSNQPQHFGDGTRLSIL.

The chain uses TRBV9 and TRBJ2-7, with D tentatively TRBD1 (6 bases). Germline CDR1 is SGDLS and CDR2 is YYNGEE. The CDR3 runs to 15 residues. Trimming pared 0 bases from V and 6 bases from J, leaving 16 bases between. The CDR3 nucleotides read TGTGCCAGCAGCGTAGCCGGGACACCCTTCGGCGAGCAGTACTTC. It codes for CASSVAGTPFGEQYF.

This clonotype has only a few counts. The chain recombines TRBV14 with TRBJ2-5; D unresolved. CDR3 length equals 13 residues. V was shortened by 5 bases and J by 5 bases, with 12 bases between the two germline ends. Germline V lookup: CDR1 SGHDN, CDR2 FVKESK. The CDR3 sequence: CASSGIGRETQYF. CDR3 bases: TGTGCCAGCAGCGGAATTGGTAGGGAGACCCAGTACTTC.

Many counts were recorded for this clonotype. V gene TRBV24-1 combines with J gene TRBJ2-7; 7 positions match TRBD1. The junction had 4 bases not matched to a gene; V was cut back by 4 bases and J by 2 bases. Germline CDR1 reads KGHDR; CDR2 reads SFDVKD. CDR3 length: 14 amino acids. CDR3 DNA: TGTGCCACCAGTGAACCCGGGACAGCCTACGAGCAGTACTTC. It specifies CATSEPGTAYEQYF.

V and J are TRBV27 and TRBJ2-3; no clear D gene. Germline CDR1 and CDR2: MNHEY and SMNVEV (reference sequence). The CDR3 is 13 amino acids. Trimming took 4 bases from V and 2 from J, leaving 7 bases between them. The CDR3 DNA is TGTGCCAGCAGTTCTTTCCTCACAGATACGCAGTATTTT. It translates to CASSSFLTDTQYF.

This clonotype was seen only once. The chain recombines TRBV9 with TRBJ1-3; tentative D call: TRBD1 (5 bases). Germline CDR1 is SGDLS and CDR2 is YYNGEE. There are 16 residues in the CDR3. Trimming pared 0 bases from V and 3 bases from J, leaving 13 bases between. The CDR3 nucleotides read TGTGCCAGCAGCGTAGGGCAGGGTGGGTTTGGAAACACCATATATTTT. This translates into CASSVGQGGFGNTIYF.

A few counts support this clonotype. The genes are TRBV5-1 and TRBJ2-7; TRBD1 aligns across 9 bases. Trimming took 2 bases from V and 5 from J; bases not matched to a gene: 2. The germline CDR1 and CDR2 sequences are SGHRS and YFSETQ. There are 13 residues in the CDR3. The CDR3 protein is CASSFTGGDEQYF. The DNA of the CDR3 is TGCGCCAGCAGCTTCACAGGGGGCGACGAGCAGTACTTC.

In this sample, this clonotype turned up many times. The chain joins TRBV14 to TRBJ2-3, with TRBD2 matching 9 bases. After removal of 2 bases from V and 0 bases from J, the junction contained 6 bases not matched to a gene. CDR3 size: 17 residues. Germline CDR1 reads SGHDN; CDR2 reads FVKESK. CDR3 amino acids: CASSQSGTSSSTDTQYF. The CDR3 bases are TGTGCCAGCAGCCAAAGCGGGACTAGCTCTAGCACAGATACGCAGTATTTT.

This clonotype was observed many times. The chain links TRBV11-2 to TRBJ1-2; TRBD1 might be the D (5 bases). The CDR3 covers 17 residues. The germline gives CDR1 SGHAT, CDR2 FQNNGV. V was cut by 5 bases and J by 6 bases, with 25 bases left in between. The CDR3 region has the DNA TGTGCCAGCAGCCAGGGACCCGCCCTTGAGATTTATGATGGCTACACCTTC. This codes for CASSQGPALEIYDGYTF.